The present T cell receptor (beta chain) was sequenced within a study of cytomegalovirus exposure and HLA in healthy donors. Whole-study results and caveats: It was taken for granted in presence/absence analyses that sequencing depth across donors was roughly uniform. Later analysis identified several of the most significant clusters that appeared linked to common viral pathogens. The authors enumerated around 150 TCR beta chains as linked to cytomegalovirus.

Vbeta (60) and Jbeta (13) primers were used in the PCR. Measured with immunoSEQ multiplex PCR; TCRdb has only the in-frame clones, and not every one. The sample has 150,000 to 200,000 clones, 70% to 90% seen once. Healthy bone marrow donors made up the donors. The CDR3 totals 14 residues. The junction had 5 bases not matched to a gene; V was cut back by 5 bases and J by 2 bases. Germline CDR1 is SGHTA and CDR2 is FQGNSA. Note on this clone: The target antigen is unknown.

The V call is TRBV7-2, the J call TRBJ2-7; 8 positions match TRBD1. Material for sequencing was PBMCs. The sequence was obtained from a woman aged 25 to 39 in good health and CMV-seronegative. The CDR3, as DNA: TGTGCCAGCAGCCAACGGACAGGGACCTACGAGCAGTACTTC. As protein: CASSQRTGTYEQYF.